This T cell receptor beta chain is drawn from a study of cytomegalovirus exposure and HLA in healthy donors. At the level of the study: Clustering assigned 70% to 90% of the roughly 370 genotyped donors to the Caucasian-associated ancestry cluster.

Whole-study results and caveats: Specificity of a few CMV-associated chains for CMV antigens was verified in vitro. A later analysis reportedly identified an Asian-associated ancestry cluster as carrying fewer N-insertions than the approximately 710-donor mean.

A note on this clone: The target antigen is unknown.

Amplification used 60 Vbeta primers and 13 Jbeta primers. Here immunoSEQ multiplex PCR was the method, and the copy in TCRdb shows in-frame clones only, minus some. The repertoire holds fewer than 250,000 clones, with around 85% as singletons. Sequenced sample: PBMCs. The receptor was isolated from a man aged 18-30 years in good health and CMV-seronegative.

CDR3 protein: CASSLGTAGGFEQYF. CDR3 nucleotide sequence: TGCGCCAGCAGCTTGGGAACAGCGGGAGGTTTCGAGCAGTACTTC. V and J are TRBV5-1 and TRBJ2-7; 9 bases map to TRBD2. V trimming: 0 bases; J trimming: 6 bases; junction bases outside the gene matches: 7. This CDR3 is 15 amino acids long. CDR1 and CDR2 from the germline V gene are SGHRS and YFSETQ. The complete variable domain, with remaining parts taken from reference TRBV5-1 and TRBJ2-7, reads KAGVTQTPRYLIKTRGQQVTLSCSPISGHRSVSWYQQTPGQGLQFLFEYFSETQRNKGNFPGRFSGRQFSNSRSEMNVSTLELGDSALYLCASSLGTAGGFEQYFGPGTRLTVT.